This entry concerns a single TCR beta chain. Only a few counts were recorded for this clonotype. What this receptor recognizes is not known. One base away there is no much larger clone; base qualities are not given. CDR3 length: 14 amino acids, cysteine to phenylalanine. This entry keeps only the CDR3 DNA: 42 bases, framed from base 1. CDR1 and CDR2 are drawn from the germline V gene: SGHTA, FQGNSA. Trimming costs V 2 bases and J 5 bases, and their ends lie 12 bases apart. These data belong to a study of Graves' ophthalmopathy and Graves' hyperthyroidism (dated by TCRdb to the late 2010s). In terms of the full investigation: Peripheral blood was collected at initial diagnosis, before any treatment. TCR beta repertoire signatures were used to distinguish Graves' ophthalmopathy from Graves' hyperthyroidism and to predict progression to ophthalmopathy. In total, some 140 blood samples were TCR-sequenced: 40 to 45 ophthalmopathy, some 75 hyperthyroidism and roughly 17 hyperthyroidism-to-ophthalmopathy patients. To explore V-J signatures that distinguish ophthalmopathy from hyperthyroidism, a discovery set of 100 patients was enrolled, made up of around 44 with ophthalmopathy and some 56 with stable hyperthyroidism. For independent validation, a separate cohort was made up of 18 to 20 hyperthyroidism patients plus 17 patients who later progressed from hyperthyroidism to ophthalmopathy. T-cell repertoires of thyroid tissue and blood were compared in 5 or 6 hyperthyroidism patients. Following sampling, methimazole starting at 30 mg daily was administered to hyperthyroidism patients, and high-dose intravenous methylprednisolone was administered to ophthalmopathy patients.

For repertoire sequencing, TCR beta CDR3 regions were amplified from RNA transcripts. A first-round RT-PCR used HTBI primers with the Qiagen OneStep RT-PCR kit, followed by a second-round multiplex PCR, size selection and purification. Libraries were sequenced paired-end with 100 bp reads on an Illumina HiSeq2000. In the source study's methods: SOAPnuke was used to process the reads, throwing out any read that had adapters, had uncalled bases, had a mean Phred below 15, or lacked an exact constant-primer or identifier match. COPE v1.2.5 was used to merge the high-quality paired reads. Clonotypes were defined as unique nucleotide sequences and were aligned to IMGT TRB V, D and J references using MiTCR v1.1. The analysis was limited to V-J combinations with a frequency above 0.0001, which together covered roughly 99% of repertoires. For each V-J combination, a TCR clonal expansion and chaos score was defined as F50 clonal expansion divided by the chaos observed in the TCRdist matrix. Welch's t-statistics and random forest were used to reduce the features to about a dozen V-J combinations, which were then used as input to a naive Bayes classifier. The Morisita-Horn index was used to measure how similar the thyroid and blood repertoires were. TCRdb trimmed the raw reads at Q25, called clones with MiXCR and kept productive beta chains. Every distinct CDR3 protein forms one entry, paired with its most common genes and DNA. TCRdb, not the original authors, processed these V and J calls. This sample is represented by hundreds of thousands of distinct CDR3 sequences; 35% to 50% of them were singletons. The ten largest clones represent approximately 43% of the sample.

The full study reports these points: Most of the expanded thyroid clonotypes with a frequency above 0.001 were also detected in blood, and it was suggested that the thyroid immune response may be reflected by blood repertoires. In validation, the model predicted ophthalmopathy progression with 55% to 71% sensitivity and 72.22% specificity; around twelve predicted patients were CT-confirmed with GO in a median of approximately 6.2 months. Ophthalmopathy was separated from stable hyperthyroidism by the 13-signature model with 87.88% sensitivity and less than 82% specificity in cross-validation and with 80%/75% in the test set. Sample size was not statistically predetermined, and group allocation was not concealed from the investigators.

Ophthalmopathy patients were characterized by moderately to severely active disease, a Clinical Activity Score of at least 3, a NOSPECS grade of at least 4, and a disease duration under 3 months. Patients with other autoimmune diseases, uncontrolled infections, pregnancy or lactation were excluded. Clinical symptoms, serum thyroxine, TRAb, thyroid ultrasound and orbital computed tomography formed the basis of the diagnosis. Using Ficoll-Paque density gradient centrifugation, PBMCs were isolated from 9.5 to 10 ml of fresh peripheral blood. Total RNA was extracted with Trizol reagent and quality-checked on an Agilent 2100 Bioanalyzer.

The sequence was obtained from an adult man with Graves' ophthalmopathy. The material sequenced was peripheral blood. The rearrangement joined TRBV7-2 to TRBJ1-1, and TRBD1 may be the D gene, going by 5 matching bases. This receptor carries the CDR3 CASSLWAGRTEAFF. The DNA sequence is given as TGTGCCAGCAGCTTATGGGCAGGGAGGACTGAAGCTTTCTTT.